This T cell receptor (beta chain) stems from a study of blood T cells in healthy people across ages. Sample-barcoded 5' priming and a J-beta primer mix drove a second PCR of about 6 to 11 cycles. The template-switch adaptor was a 5' adaptor with 12 random nucleotides. It tagged each cDNA molecule. TCRdb ran MiXCR on the 5' RACE reads and lists one entry per CDR3 protein. The table has about 580,000 distinct CDR3 sequences, around 48% seen once; the top ten hold just under 25%. V trimming: 5 bases; J trimming: 3 bases; junction bases outside the gene matches: 5. Germline assignment: CDR1 SGHTA and CDR2 FQGTGA. The CDR3 is made up of 15 amino acids.

The sample consisted of blood. The receptor comes from an elderly man in good health. The gene calls are TRBV7-3 and TRBJ2-1; TRBD2 agrees at 9 bases. CDR3 in DNA: TGTGCCAGCAGCGTAGCGGGAGCGGGCTACAATGAGCAGTTCTTC. Protein: CASSVAGAGYNEQFF.